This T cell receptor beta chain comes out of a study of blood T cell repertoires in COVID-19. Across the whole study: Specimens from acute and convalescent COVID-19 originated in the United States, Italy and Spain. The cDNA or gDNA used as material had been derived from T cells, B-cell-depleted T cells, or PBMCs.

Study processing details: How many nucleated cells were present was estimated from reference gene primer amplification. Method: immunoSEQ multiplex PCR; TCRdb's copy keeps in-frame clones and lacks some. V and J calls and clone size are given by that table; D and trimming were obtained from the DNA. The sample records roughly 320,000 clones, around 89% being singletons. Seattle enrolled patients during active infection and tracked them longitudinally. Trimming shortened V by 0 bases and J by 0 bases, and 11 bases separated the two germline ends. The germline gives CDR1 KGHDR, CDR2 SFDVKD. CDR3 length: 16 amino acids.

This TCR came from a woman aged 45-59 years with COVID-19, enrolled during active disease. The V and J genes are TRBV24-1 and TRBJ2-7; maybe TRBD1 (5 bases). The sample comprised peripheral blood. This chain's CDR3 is CATSDLGSTASYEQYF. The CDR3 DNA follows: TGTGCCACCAGTGATTTGGGATCGACAGCCTCCTACGAGCAGTACTTC.